Below are 9 T cell receptor beta chains sequenced from a single sample in a study of T cell repertoires in aging, cancer and after chemotherapy. TRB rearrangements spanning V, D and J were amplified using mixed TRB-A/B primers. MiXCR, run by TCRdb on the multiplex PCR reads, gives a single entry per CDR3 protein. The data contain fewer than 10,000 distinct CDR3 sequences, 25% to 40% of them singletons. Peripheral blood genomic DNA, not sorted cells or RNA, was the template. Sequenced: blood. These receptors were obtained from a human donor in good health.

This clonotype has more than one count but fewer than ten. V is TRBV11-3 and J is TRBJ2-1, with D hard to call. Trimming cost V 6 bases and J 5 bases, with 8 bases left between them. The CDR3 is made up of 12 amino acids. The germline V gene has CDR1 SGHNT and CDR2 YENEEA. The CDR3 reads CASRNFNNEQFF. CDR3 sequence (DNA): TGTGCCAGCAGAAATTTTAACAATGAGCAGTTCTTC.

This chain connects TRBV6-1 to TRBJ2-2; TRBD1 matches 9 bases. This CDR3 contains 15 residues. Germline V CDR1 and CDR2: MNHNS, SASEGT. With 6 bases clipped from V and 4 bases from J, the junction kept 6 bases outside the gene matches. The CDR3 loop reads CASRDTGGSTGELFF. The CDR3 nucleotides read TGTGCCAGCAGGGACACAGGGGGCAGCACCGGGGAGCTGTTTTTT.

V usage is TRBV11-3 and J usage is TRBJ2-1; D remains ambiguous. V lost 1 base and J lost 8, with 9 bases in between. The CDR3 length is 13 residues. Germline CDR1 and CDR2: SGHNT and YENEEA. As DNA, the CDR3 is TGTGCCAGCAGCTTAGGTTACCTCTATGAGCAGTTCTTC. Its translation: CASSLGYLYEQFF.

V is TRBV27 and J is TRBJ1-6; D gene uncertain. The CDR3 totals 14 residues. Deletions cut 4 bases from V and 14 bases from J, with 18 bases between. The germline CDR1 and CDR2 sequences are MNHEY and SMNVEV (reference sequence). The CDR3 reads CASSSERKNSALHF. CDR3 in DNA: TGTGCCAGCAGTTCGGAACGGAAAAATTCGGCCCTCCACTTT.

This clonotype was counted between two and nine times. The gene calls are TRBV10-3 and TRBJ1-2; D may be TRBD1 (5 bases). Trimming shortened V by 5 bases and J by 11 bases, and 21 bases separated the two germline ends. The CDR3 is 14 amino acids. Germline lookup yields CDR1 ENHRY and CDR2 SYGVKD. CDR3 loop: CAISQQDGPGRYTF. Written as DNA, the CDR3 is TGTGCCATCAGTCAACAGGACGGTCCAGGGCGATACACCTTC.

On this clonotype: A much larger clone is a single base away; this may be a read error. The chain links TRBV19 to TRBJ2-6; TRBD2 aligns across 8 bases. The CDR3 runs 16 residues. Germline CDR1 reads LNHDA; CDR2 reads SQIVND (reference sequence). CDR3 DNA sequence: TGTGCCAGTAGTTTCGGGAGGGCCGCTGGGGCCAACGTCCTGATTTTC. Protein sequence: CASSFGRAAGANVLIF.

This clonotype has more than one count but fewer than ten. The CDR3 region is CASSNQAHEQFF. For the CDR3, the DNA is TGTGCCAGTAGTAACCAAGCCCATGAGCAGTTCTTC. V and J are TRBV19 and TRBJ2-1; unclear D gene. The CDR3 contains 12 residues. Germline V gives CDR1 LNHDA, CDR2 SQIVND (reference sequence). Trimming removed 4 bases at V and 8 bases at J, with 9 bases between.

The chain joins TRBV12-3 or TRBV12-4 to TRBJ1-2; a weak D match, TRBD1 (5 bases). This CDR3 comprises 13 residues. V was pared by 5 bases and J by 4 bases, with 11 bases between. The CDR3 region has the DNA TGTGCCAGCAGTAAGACAGACAGCTATGGCTACACCTTC. Residues: CASSKTDSYGYTF.

This clonotype showed up just a few times. This chain joins TRBV11-3 and TRBJ1-1, with 11 bases identical to TRBD1. Germline V gene sequence: CDR1 SGHNT, CDR2 YENEEA. The CDR3 runs to 15 residues. J gave up 4 bases and V 4 bases, and 5 bases lay outside the gene matches. CDR3 amino acids: CASSSGQGALTEAFF. In nucleotides, the CDR3 is TGTGCCAGCAGCTCAGGACAGGGGGCGCTCACTGAAGCTTTCTTT.